The 27 T cell receptor beta chains in this list originate from one sample, sequenced in a study of T cell changes during pregnancy in multiple sclerosis. The table came from immunoSEQ multiplex PCR; TCRdb's copy has only in-frame clones and leaves some out. The table shows about 68,000 clones, with roughly nine tenths occurring only once. The specimen was peripheral blood, collected in the second trimester of pregnancy. These receptors were collected from a female donor with multiple sclerosis, enrolled in a pregnancy study.

V and J are TRBV19 and TRBJ2-5; possibly TRBD2 for D (5 bases). CDR3 length equals 14 residues. Germline V gene lookup returns CDR1 LNHDA and CDR2 SQIVND (reference sequence). V lost 3 bases and J lost 1, with 9 bases in between. The CDR3 protein is CASSIGGLQETQYF. CDR3 nucleotide sequence: TGTGCCAGTAGTATCGGAGGCCTCCAAGAGACCCAGTACTTC.

The rearrangement uses TRBV6-4 and TRBJ2-3; 8 bases map to TRBD1. Germline V lookup: CDR1 MRHNA, CDR2 SNTAGT. This CDR3 spans 18 amino acids. The V and J ends lost 4 bases and 0 bases, in that order; junction bases with no gene match: 12. The DNA for the CDR3 is TGTGCCAGCAGTGGGACAGGGACTCCCGAAGGAAGCACAGATACGCAGTATTTT. Amino acids: CASSGTGTPEGSTDTQYF.

This chain uses TRBV2 with TRBJ2-5; D remains ambiguous. Trimming took off 2 bases at V and 4 bases at J, with 5 bases between the two ends. The CDR3 is 12 residues long. Germline V gene sequence: CDR1 SNHLY, CDR2 FYNNEI. CDR3 coding DNA: TGTGCCAGCAGTGAAACCGGAGAGACCCAGTACTTC. Protein: CASSETGETQYF.

This chain joins TRBV13 and TRBJ2-5; TRBD1 agrees at 7 bases. This CDR3 has 15 amino acids. Germline V CDR1 and CDR2: PRHDT, FYEKMQ (reference sequence). V shed 4 bases and J 5 bases; nucleotides not matched to a gene: 10. CDR3 nucleotide sequence: TGTGCCAGCAGCTCCCCCCTAGGGGGCAGGGAGACCCAGTACTTC. Encoded protein: CASSSPLGGRETQYF.

This rearrangement joins TRBV5-1 to TRBJ2-1, with 7 bases matching TRBD1. CDR1 and CDR2 from the germline V gene are SGHRS and YFSETQ. The CDR3 runs to 13 residues. The trim removed 2 bases at V and 6 bases at J, leaving 2 bases unmatched. The CDR3 region has the DNA TGCGCCAGCAGCTTTGGGACAGTCAATGAGCAGTTCTTC. It translates to CASSFGTVNEQFF.

The V gene is TRBV10-1, the J gene TRBJ1-1, with 7 bases aligning to TRBD1. Trimming took 2 bases from V and 4 from J; bases not matched to a gene: 7. CDR1 and CDR2 (germline): WNHNN, SYGVQD (reference sequence). There are 15 residues in the CDR3. CDR3 in DNA: TGCGCCAGCAGTGAGAGGTTGACAGGGCGCACTGAAGCTTTCTTT. The encoded protein is CASSERLTGRTEAFF.

The V gene is TRBV6-5, the J gene TRBJ2-7; tentatively, D is TRBD1 (6 bases). V dropped 5 bases and J dropped 2 bases, with 16 bases sitting between them. Germline lookup yields CDR1 MNHEY and CDR2 SVGAGI. The CDR3 contains 15 residues. In nucleotides, the CDR3 is TGTGCCAGCAGTATAACGTCCCAGGGGCCCTACGAGCAGTACTTC. Translation: CASSITSQGPYEQYF.

This clone has just a few counts. The V call is TRBV11-2, the J call TRBJ1-1; 8 positions match TRBD1. Trimming took 4 bases from V and 2 from J; bases not matched to a gene: 12. In germline, CDR1 is SGHAT, CDR2 FQNNGV. CDR3 length equals 17 residues. The CDR3 DNA follows: TGTGCCAGCAGCTCCCCCCGCCTGACAGGGGACAACACTGAAGCTTTCTTT. It codes for CASSSPRLTGDNTEAFF. The whole variable domain, filled in from reference TRBV11-2 and TRBJ1-1, reads EAGVAQSPRYKIIEKRQSVAFWCNPISGHATLYWYQQILGQGPKLLIQFQNNGVVDDSQLPKDRFSAERLKGVDSTLKIQPAKLEDSAVYLCASSSPRLTGDNTEAFFGQGTRLTVV.

The gene calls are TRBV7-2 and TRBJ1-1; D may be TRBD1 (5 bases). The germline CDR1 and CDR2 sequences are SGHTA and FQGNSA. V was cut by 1 base and J by 3 bases, with 21 bases left in between. CDR3 length: 18 amino acids. The CDR3 bases are TGTGCCAGCAGCTTAGACCCCGTGTATACGGGAGGGGACACTGAAGCTTTCTTT. It encodes CASSLDPVYTGGDTEAFF.

The chain recombines TRBV7-2 with TRBJ2-3, with a weak D call TRBD2 (5 bases). This CDR3 is built from 18 residues. Trimming removed 4 bases at V and 3 bases at J, with 23 bases between. Germline CDR1 is SGHTA and CDR2 is FQGNSA. The CDR3 region has the DNA TGTGCCAGCAGCTCCTTAGGTGGTGGTCTTAGAGGGACAGATACGCAGTATTTT. This sequence encodes CASSSLGGGLRGTDTQYF.

The chain links TRBV2 to TRBJ2-7; 12 positions agree with TRBD2. Per germline, CDR1 SNHLY and CDR2 FYNNEI. The CDR3 consists of 16 residues. V dropped 6 bases and J dropped 6; count of bases not matched to a gene: 12. The CDR3 nucleotides read TGTGCCAGCAGGGGGGGACTAGCGGGCAGGCTCTCCGAGCAGTACTTC. This translates into CASRGGLAGRLSEQYF.

The chain couples TRBV5-6 to TRBJ1-1; 9 bases match TRBD1. This CDR3 comprises 17 residues. Trimming took 2 bases from V and 3 from J; bases not matched to a gene: 11. The germline gives CDR1 SGHDT, CDR2 YYEEEE. The CDR3 loop reads CASSFGYNRGRDTEAFF. CDR3 nucleotide sequence: TGTGCCAGCAGCTTCGGGTATAACAGGGGGCGCGACACTGAAGCTTTCTTT.

The chain is built from TRBV7-9 and TRBJ1-1, with D possibly matching TRBD1 (5 bases). CDR1 is SEHNR and CDR2 is FQNEAQ in the germline V gene (reference sequence). Trimming stripped 8 bases from V and 3 bases from J, with 10 bases between. The CDR3 has 12 residues. The chain's CDR3 is CASGVGHTEAFF. For the CDR3, the DNA is TGTGCCAGCGGAGTGGGGCACACTGAAGCTTTCTTT.

This chain joins TRBV7-8 and TRBJ2-2; the match to TRBD1 covers 9 bases. The V and J ends lost 4 bases and 4 bases, in that order; junction bases with no gene match: 1. CDR1 SGHVS and CDR2 FQNEAQ come from the germline V gene. The CDR3 covers 14 residues. CDR3 nucleotide sequence: TGTGCCAGCAGCTGGGACAGGGCCACCGGGGAGCTGTTTTTT. Translating it yields CASSWDRATGELFF. The whole variable domain, filled in from reference TRBV7-8 and TRBJ2-2, reads GAGVSQSPRYKVAKRGQDVALRCDPISGHVSLFWYQQALGQGPEFLTYFQNEAQLDKSGLPSDRFFAERPEGSVSTLKIQRTQQEDSAVYLCASSWDRATGELFFGEGSRLTVL.

The chain recombines TRBV11-1 with TRBJ2-2; a possible D gene is TRBD1 (5 bases). Germline V gene sequence: CDR1 SGHAT, CDR2 FQDESV (reference sequence). With 4 bases removed from V and 6 bases from J, the gap between germline ends came to 9 bases. The CDR3 totals 13 residues. The CDR3 DNA sequence: TGTGCCAGCAGCTGGGCAGGGTCCGGGGAGCTGTTTTTT. This gives the protein CASSWAGSGELFF.

The chain combines TRBV5-4 with TRBJ2-4; D might be TRBD1 (6 bases). This CDR3 is built from 13 residues. Looked up from germline, CDR1 is SGHNT and CDR2 is YYREEE (reference sequence). V was pared by 4 bases and J by 4 bases, with 9 bases between. CDR3 sequence (DNA): TGTGCCAGCAGCCGGGACAAGAAAAACATTCAGTACTTC. Its translation: CASSRDKKNIQYF.

The chain carries TRBV6-1 and TRBJ1-5; D might be TRBD1 (5 bases). Germline V gives CDR1 MNHNS, CDR2 SASEGT. The CDR3 is 15 residues long. Deletions cut 0 bases from V and 3 bases from J, with 9 bases between. The CDR3 DNA reads TGTGCCAGCAGTGAAGCCGGGGGATACAATCAGCCCCAGCATTTT. Amino acid sequence: CASSEAGGYNQPQHF.

This chain links TRBV19 with TRBJ2-7; TRBD1 matches at 11 bases. Germline trimming cut 4 bases from V and 5 bases from J; bases unmatched to any gene: 4. Germline CDR1 and CDR2: LNHDA and SQIVND (reference sequence). The CDR3 totals 14 residues. This CDR3 reads CASSTGQGANEQYF. CDR3 coding DNA: TGTGCCAGTAGTACCGGACAGGGGGCAAACGAGCAGTACTTC.

This clone was seen only once. This chain links TRBV10-3 with TRBJ2-5, with 9 bases lining up with TRBD1. The J call may be mistaken, given a closer DNA end match to TRBJ2-7. The CDR3 loop spans 14 amino acids. Germline CDR1 reads ENHRY; CDR2 reads SYGVKD. CDR3 region: CAITSLGTGHEQYF. The CDR3 DNA reads TGTGCCATCACCTCACTCGGGACAGGGCACGAGCAGTACTTC.

V is TRBV27 and J is TRBJ1-2; TRBD1 matches at 7 bases. The CDR3 is 16 residues long. Germline V lookup: CDR1 MNHEY, CDR2 SMNVEV (reference sequence). Germline trimming cut 5 bases from V and 8 bases from J; bases unmatched to any gene: 17. The CDR3 nucleotides read TGTGCCAGCAGTGTCTTTGATGGGACAGCCCATCGAGGCTACACCTTC. This translates into CASSVFDGTAHRGYTF.

The CDR3 sequence is CASRVQGSSYNEQFF. The CDR3 DNA reads TGTGCCAGCAGGGTACAGGGAAGCTCCTACAATGAGCAGTTCTTC. The chain recombines TRBV11-1 with TRBJ2-1, with D perhaps TRBD1 (6 bases). The CDR3 has 15 residues. V lost 6 bases to trimming and J lost 0 bases, with 12 bases between them. CDR1 is SGHAT and CDR2 is FQDESV in the germline V gene (reference sequence).

The CDR3 nucleotides are TGTGCCAGTAGTATTCTTAGACTGAATAATCAGCCCCAGCATTTT. Translation gives CASSILRLNNQPQHF. The chain couples TRBV19 to TRBJ1-5; no firm D call. Trimming shortened V by 3 bases and J by 4 bases, and 13 bases separated the two germline ends. There are 15 residues in the CDR3. The germline CDR1 and CDR2 sequences are LNHDA and SQIVND (reference sequence).

The V gene is TRBV11-3, the J gene TRBJ1-6; 10 bases align to TRBD1. With 2 bases clipped from V and 10 bases from J, the junction kept 5 bases outside the gene matches. Germline-derived CDR1 and CDR2 are SGHNT and YENEEA. There are 15 residues in the CDR3. CDR3 region: CASSLTGTGESPLHF. DNA of the CDR3: TGTGCCAGCAGCTTAACCGGGACAGGGGAGTCACCCCTCCACTTT.

The rearrangement links TRBV10-3 to TRBJ2-1, with TRBD1 identical over 9 bases. CDR3 length equals 12 residues. The germline CDR1 and CDR2 sequences are ENHRY and SYGVKD. Germline trimming cut 6 bases from V and 6 bases from J; bases unmatched to any gene: 0. For the CDR3, the DNA is TGTGCCATCAGGACAGGGGGCAATGAGCAGTTCTTC. It translates to CAIRTGGNEQFF.

The V gene is TRBV7-7, the J gene TRBJ2-5, with D perhaps matching TRBD2 (6 bases). Between the trimmed V and J ends, which lost 3 bases and 3 bases, there was a span of 8 bases. Germline V lookup: CDR1 SSHAT, CDR2 FNYEAQ (reference sequence). The CDR3 consists of 13 residues. The chain's CDR3 is CASSFGGKETQYF. The CDR3 DNA sequence: TGTGCCAGCAGCTTTGGGGGGAAAGAGACCCAGTACTTC.

This clone was counted once. The CDR3 nucleotides read TGTGCCAGCAGCGTAGGAGCAGGGGGGATCACTGAAGCTTTCTTT. This gives the protein CASSVGAGGITEAFF. The chain links TRBV9 to TRBJ1-1; 7 bases match TRBD1. With 0 bases clipped from V and 4 bases from J, the junction kept 6 bases outside the gene matches. There are 15 residues in the CDR3. Germline lookup yields CDR1 SGDLS and CDR2 YYNGEE. The variable domain in full, completed from reference TRBV9 and TRBJ1-1, reads DSGVTQTPKHLITATGQRVTLRCSPRSGDLSVYWYQQSLDQGLQFLIQYYNGEERAKGNILERFSAQQFPDLHSELNLSSLELGDSALYFCASSVGAGGITEAFFGQGTRLTVV.

The chain recombines TRBV19 with TRBJ2-1; possible D gene TRBD1, 5 bases. There are 15 residues in the CDR3. Trimming removed 7 bases at V and 0 bases at J, with 13 bases between. Germline loops: CDR1 LNHDA, CDR2 SQIVND (reference sequence). The CDR3 DNA reads TGTGCCAGTAAAGGGGAACTCCTCTCCTACAATGAGCAGTTCTTC. Amino acids: CASKGELLSYNEQFF.